This TCR beta chain was retrieved from a study of T cell changes during pregnancy in multiple sclerosis. TCRdb keeps only in-frame clones here, not all; method: immunoSEQ multiplex PCR. Of tens of thousands of clones in the sample, 90% were seen once. The germline CDR1 and CDR2 sequences are SGHAT and FQNNGV. The CDR3 is 12 amino acids. This clone appeared a single time. Mismatch with germline at one junction end may stem from a read error. The sample here was CD8+ T cells from peripheral blood mononuclear cells, taken before pregnancy. The chain carries TRBV11-2 and TRBJ1-2; the D gene is possibly TRBD1 (6 bases). This sequence was found in a female donor with multiple sclerosis, enrolled in a pregnancy study. As DNA, the CDR3 is TGTGCCAGCAGCTACTCCTCAGGACAGACCGACTTC. Translating it yields CASSYSSGQTDF. Combining the CDR3 with reference TRBV11-2 and TRBJ1-2 gives the whole variable domain EAGVAQSPRYKIIEKRQSVAFWCNPISGHATLYWYQQILGQGPKLLIQFQNNGVVDDSQLPKDRFSAERLKGVDSTLKIQPAKLEDSAVYLCASSYSSGQTDFGSGTRLTVV.